The 20 T cell receptor beta chains presented below share a single source sample, sequenced in a study of beta chain features in type 1 diabetes. Study-level results: Among patients with Type 1 diabetes, TCRB CDR3s were moderately but significantly shorter in every one of the four CD4+ subsets.

cDNA synthesis used the whole RNA isolate, giving expressed TCRB sequences. Only in-frame clones appear in the TCRdb table, and some are missing; sequencing was by immunoSEQ multiplex PCR. The table has hundreds of thousands of clones, under 15% seen once. Antigen specificity for these receptors is unknown. The sequenced sample was naive CD4+ T cells from blood. The receptors derive from a man aged 18 to 30 with type 1 diabetes.

The rearrangement joins TRBV27 to TRBJ2-3; a weak D match, TRBD1 (6 bases). V dropped 6 bases and J dropped 1 base, with 20 bases sitting between them. Germline CDR1 MNHEY, CDR2 SMNVEV (reference sequence). The length of the CDR3 is 17 residues. The CDR3 is CASSQFQGNFGTDTQYF. CDR3 bases: TGTGCCAGCAGCCAATTTCAGGGGAACTTTGGCACAGATACGCAGTATTTT.

The chain recombines TRBV30 with TRBJ1-3; D is undetermined. The CDR3 loop spans 13 amino acids. Germline V gene sequence: CDR1 GTSNPN, CDR2 SVGIG (reference sequence). V was shortened by 4 bases and J by 1 base, with 8 bases between the two germline ends. The CDR3 region is CAWNSQSGNTIYF. The CDR3 coding sequence is TGTGCCTGGAACTCGCAGTCTGGAAACACCATATATTTT.

The genes are TRBV5-1 and TRBJ1-5; D call uncertain. The CDR3 is made up of 14 amino acids. CDR1 is SGHRS, CDR2 YFSETQ, per germline. Trimming removed 0 bases at V and 7 bases at J, with 11 bases between. The CDR3 sequence is CASSLGGREQPQHF. DNA for the CDR3: TGCGCCAGCAGCTTGGGAGGCAGAGAACAGCCCCAGCATTTT.

This clone has just a few counts. The J gene is TRBJ2-2, the V gene TRBV4-1, with 8 bases matching TRBD1. Trimming at V came to 8 bases and at J to 3 bases, leaving 2 bases not matched to a gene. CDR1 and CDR2 (germline): MGHRA, YSYEKL. This CDR3 has 13 residues. The CDR3 sequence is CASAQGDTGELFF. The CDR3 nucleotides are TGCGCCAGCGCACAGGGGGACACCGGGGAGCTGTTTTTT.

The rearrangement joins TRBV20-1 to TRBJ2-1; unclear D gene. The CDR3 totals 10 residues. With 2 bases removed from V and 10 bases from J, the gap between germline ends came to 6 bases. The germline CDR1 and CDR2 sequences are DFQATT and SNEGSKA (reference sequence). CDR3 nucleotide sequence: TGCAGTGCTAGAATGGAGGAGCAGTTCTTC. Translated, it gives CSARMEEQFF.

This clone was counted a single time. The J gene is TRBJ2-7, the V gene TRBV5-1; possibly TRBD2 for D (6 bases). Looked up from germline, CDR1 is SGHRS and CDR2 is YFSETQ. The CDR3 is made up of 13 amino acids. Trimming removed 4 bases from V and 9 bases from J, with 17 bases in between. The CDR3 nucleotides are TGCGCCAGCAGCCTGGAGGGATTTCAGGTGCAGTACTTC. Its translation: CASSLEGFQVQYF.

J is TRBJ1-1 and V is TRBV7-8, with a weak D call TRBD1 (5 bases). In germline, CDR1 is SGHVS, CDR2 FQNEAQ. The germline V and J ends were trimmed by 4 bases and 0 bases, with 15 bases remaining between them. CDR3 size: 16 residues. The CDR3 reads CASSSGLAPVNTEAFF. The CDR3 DNA sequence: TGTGCCAGCAGCTCGGGACTGGCGCCGGTGAACACTGAAGCTTTCTTT. The whole variable domain, filled in from reference TRBV7-8 and TRBJ1-1, reads GAGVSQSPRYKVAKRGQDVALRCDPISGHVSLFWYQQALGQGPEFLTYFQNEAQLDKSGLPSDRFFAERPEGSVSTLKIQRTQQEDSAVYLCASSSGLAPVNTEAFFGQGTRLTVV.

V and J are TRBV4-1 and TRBJ1-4, with D possibly TRBD1 on 6 matching bases. Trimming took off 5 bases at V and 4 bases at J, with 17 bases between the two ends. CDR3 length: 16 residues. Germline CDR1 MGHRA, CDR2 YSYEKL. The CDR3: CASSFSTGTFNEKLFF. The CDR3, as DNA: TGCGCCAGCAGCTTCTCGACAGGTACCTTTAATGAAAAACTGTTTTTT.

The table lists this clone with a few counts. This chain links TRBV5-1 with TRBJ2-1; 9 bases are a match to TRBD1. CDR1 SGHRS and CDR2 YFSETQ come from the germline V gene. This CDR3 region has 15 residues. V lost 7 bases and J lost 3; bases outside the gene matches: 8. The CDR3 loop reads CASATTGGFYNEQFF. The CDR3, as DNA: TGCGCCAGCGCAACGACAGGGGGATTCTACAATGAGCAGTTCTTC.

On this clone: Other nucleotide sequences from this sample produce the same CDR3. The genes are TRBV29-1 and TRBJ1-1, with a tentative D call TRBD1 (5 bases). The germline V gene has CDR1 SQVTM and CDR2 ANQGSEA. The CDR3 extends over 13 amino acids. V was trimmed by 4 bases and J by 0 bases, leaving 9 bases between them. The CDR3 nucleotides read TGCAGCGTTGCAGGGCGCATGAACACTGAAGCTTTCTTT. Its protein product is CSVAGRMNTEAFF.

This chain joins TRBV5-6 and TRBJ2-5; D is uncertain. From germline, CDR1 is SGHDT and CDR2 YYEEEE. V was clipped by 0 bases and J by 4 bases, with 10 bases between them. The CDR3 has 14 residues. The CDR3 sequence is CASSLGMWGETQYF. In DNA, the CDR3 is TGTGCCAGCAGCTTGGGTATGTGGGGAGAGACCCAGTACTTC. Full variable domain (outside the CDR3, taken from reference TRBV5-6 and TRBJ2-5): DAGVTQSPTHLIKTRGQQVTLRCSPKSGHDTVSWYQQALGQGPQFIFQYYEEEERQRGNFPDRFSGHQFPNYSSELNVNALLLGDSALYLCASSLGMWGETQYFGPGTRLLVL.

CDR3 bases: TGTGCCAGCAGCCACAGGGGCCTAAGTTACGAGCAGTACTTC. It yields the protein CASSHRGLSYEQYF. V and J are TRBV27 and TRBJ2-7, with 7 nucleotides matching TRBD1. Germline loops: CDR1 MNHEY, CDR2 SMNVEV (reference sequence). The CDR3 sequence is 14 residues long. The V segment lost 6 bases and the J segment 4 bases; nucleotides outside the gene matches: 9.

The chain links TRBV4-2 to TRBJ2-3; 7 nucleotides line up with TRBD2. The V gene's germline CDR1 is LGHNA and CDR2 YNFKEQ. The CDR3 has 15 amino acids. V shed 1 base and J 1 base; nucleotides not matched to a gene: 2. CDR3 amino acids: CASSQGLAGTDTQYF. DNA of the CDR3: TGTGCCAGCAGCCAAGGACTAGCCGGCACAGATACGCAGTATTTT.

Here the CDR3 DNA reads TGTGCCAGCAGCTTAGGACAGCCCAATCAGCCCCAGCATTTT. As protein: CASSLGQPNQPQHF. V gene TRBV7-6 combines with J gene TRBJ1-5; the D gene is possibly TRBD1 (5 bases). V was pared by 1 base and J by 3 bases, with 7 bases between. The germline gives CDR1 SGHVS, CDR2 FNYEAQ. This CDR3 contains 14 residues.

This clone was detected only a few times. This chain uses TRBV7-2 with TRBJ2-1; 13 bases are a match to TRBD2. Germline lookup yields CDR1 SGHTA and CDR2 FQGNSA. V gave up 5 bases and J gave up 6 bases; unmatched junction bases: 7. The CDR3 is 16 amino acids. The chain's CDR3 is CASSPTSGGTVNEQFF. In DNA form, the CDR3 reads TGTGCCAGCAGCCCGACTAGCGGGGGGACCGTCAATGAGCAGTTCTTC.

This clone was seen a few times. The V and J genes are TRBV5-1 and TRBJ2-5; maybe TRBD1 (5 bases). Between the trimmed V and J ends, which lost 4 bases and 5 bases, there was a span of 12 bases. Germline CDR1 and CDR2: SGHRS and YFSETQ. The CDR3 runs 13 residues. The CDR3 DNA reads TGCGCCAGCAGCAAGACAGTCGGGGAGACCCAGTACTTC. Its protein is CASSKTVGETQYF.

This clone showed up just a few times. The rearrangement joins TRBV6-1 to TRBJ1-1; perhaps TRBD1 as D (6 bases). Trimming took 4 bases from V and 4 from J, leaving 13 bases between them. Germline CDR1 and CDR2: MNHNS and SASEGT. The CDR3 loop spans 14 amino acids. CDR3 protein: CASSATTGSTEAFF. The CDR3 nucleotides read TGTGCCAGCAGTGCCACAACAGGGAGCACTGAAGCTTTCTTT.

This clone was detected a few times. The genes are TRBV27 and TRBJ2-5; tentative D call: TRBD1 (5 bases). The CDR3 has 14 residues. Germline CDR1 MNHEY, CDR2 SMNVEV (reference sequence). With 4 bases removed from V and 2 bases from J, the gap between germline ends came to 11 bases. As DNA, the CDR3 is TGTGCCAGCAGTTCCAGGGTATCGCAAGAGACCCAGTACTTC. This codes for CASSSRVSQETQYF.

The V and J genes are TRBV11-1 and TRBJ2-2, with no clear D. This CDR3 comprises 14 residues. CDR1 is SGHAT and CDR2 is FQDESV in the germline V gene (reference sequence). The V and J ends lost 1 base and 6 bases respectively, with 9 bases between them. The CDR3 DNA follows: TGTGCCAGCAGCTTAGATCAAGAGCCCGGGGAGCTGTTTTTT. It specifies CASSLDQEPGELFF.

DNA for the CDR3: TGCGCCAGCAGCCAGCCAGTGCCTCAGGGGGCGCTGGACTATGGCTACACCTTC. Translation gives CASSQPVPQGALDYGYTF. The genes are TRBV4-1 and TRBJ1-2; TRBD1 agrees at 8 bases. CDR1 and CDR2 (germline): MGHRA, YSYEKL. The CDR3 consists of 18 residues. The ends lost 3 bases at V and 3 bases at J; junction bases unmatched: 15.